This TCR beta chain is drawn from a study of blood T cell repertoires in COVID-19. Across the whole study: Specimens from acute and convalescent COVID-19 originated in the United States, Italy and Spain. From T cells, B-cell-depleted T cells, or PBMCs came the material, which was cDNA or gDNA.

V shed 4 bases and J shed 3 bases, with 7 bases lying between them. Germline loops: CDR1 MNHEY, CDR2 SVGEGT. The CDR3 extends over 13 amino acids. Original methodology: Quantification of nucleated cells was approximated via reference gene primer amplification. The method was immunoSEQ multiplex PCR; TCRdb's version includes in-frame clones alone and lacks a portion of them. V and J calls and clone size are as listed in that table; D and trimming were resolved from the DNA. The sample lists approximately 220,000 clones; around 90% were seen once. The study assigned cohorts using participant-reported clinical history.

The chain recombines TRBV6-2 or TRBV6-3 with TRBJ1-5; the D is unclear. This clonotype was obtained from a young woman with acute COVID-19. The specimen was PBMCs or T cells enriched from blood (not recorded which). The CDR3 nucleotides read TGTGCCAGCAGTTTACTGTACAATCAGCCCCAGCATTTT. Translation gives CASSLLYNQPQHF.